Here is one T cell receptor (beta chain) with its context. This clone was picked up a small number of times. No antigen is known for it. No much larger clone exists at a distance of one base, and base qualities are not known. The immunoSEQ Assay, a bias-controlled multiplex PCR, was used to amplify TCRbeta CDR3 regions from genomic DNA. The authors' analysis ran thus. Nucleated cell counts per sample were estimated from amplification of reference gene primers within the assay. To quantify the absolute abundance of each unique TCRbeta CDR3 rearrangement, sequence reads were collapsed and filtered. For each sample, productive Simpson clonality was calculated as the square root of Simpson's diversity index over productive rearrangements. The clones in this table, taken by TCRdb from immuneACCESS, are in-frame only. Not every clone is retained; where verified, under half of the shortfall comes from an unresolved V gene, and the cause of the rest is unknown. Clonal size and the V and J genes are those of that table, whereas D and trimming came from the DNA. This sample has about 150,000 clones in its table, and about 88% of those were observed once. The ten largest clones add up to approximately 2.3% of the sample.

This sample stems from a study of blood T cell repertoires in COVID-19 (dated by TCRdb to 2019 to 2021). For context, the study as a whole: The collaborator samples originated in the United States, Italy and Spain and spanned the acute and convalescent phases of COVID-19. The prospective study material was composed of cDNA or gDNA derived from T cells, B-cell-depleted T cells, or PBMCs. Subjects who had been exposed to COVID-19, were actively infected with it, or had recovered from it provided the deeply sampled blood TCRbeta repertoires that made up the dataset. The sample metadata nearly always contained a de-identified subject ID, COVID-19 status, age in years and sex. The samples were drawn from two sources: the first 160 participants of the ongoing ImmuneRACE study, and 950 to 1,500 subjects contributed by 6 global collaborators. Where HLA class I and class II types were available, the types were taken from metadata supplied by the sample provider, not from assay-based typing. A freely available public database, intended as a resource for researchers studying the immune response to SARS-CoV-2, is where the repertoires were released. What the authors observed across the whole study: Clinical and demographic metadata were provided uncurated, with the amount varying by source and participant.

Each collaborating institution followed its own protocols to collect whole blood in K2EDTA tubes. For TCRbeta analysis, collaborators shipped samples as frozen whole blood, isolated PBMCs, or DNA extracted from either of those sample types. What was sequenced was peripheral blood. The source of this sequence is a woman in her seventies with acute or convalescent COVID-19.

The CDR3: CASSLGTGGNYGYTF. The DNA sequence is given as TGTGCCAGCAGCTTGGGGACAGGGGGAAACTATGGCTACACCTTC. The V gene is TRBV7-9 and the J gene is TRBJ1-2; 11 bases in the middle match TRBD1. The CDR1 and CDR2 encoded by the germline V gene (reference sequence) are SEHNR and FQNEAQ. Trimming takes 3 bases off V and 2 bases off J; junction bases not matched to a gene: 2. CDR3 length: 15 amino acids, cysteine to phenylalanine. Left in the record is the CDR3 DNA by itself, 45 bases read in frame from the first base.